This T cell receptor (beta chain) was recovered during a study of blood T cell repertoires in COVID-19. Background on the study: PBMCs, B-cell-depleted T cells, or T cells were the source of the cDNA or gDNA that made up the material.

Here immunoSEQ multiplex PCR was the method, and the copy in TCRdb shows in-frame clones only, minus some. In the table there are fewer than 25,000 clones, roughly 86% of which are singletons. V lost 6 bases, J lost 11 bases, and 9 bases stayed unmatched. Germline CDR1 is MNHEY and CDR2 is SVGAGI. The CDR3 extends over 13 amino acids. The chain combines TRBV6-5 with TRBJ2-1, with 8 bases matching TRBD2. Sequencing was carried out using peripheral blood. This clonotype was sampled from a man aged 50 to 60 with active COVID-19. The CDR3 region is CASRVGSGIKQFF. DNA of the CDR3: TGTGCCAGCAGAGTTGGTAGCGGGATTAAGCAGTTCTTC.